This T cell receptor (beta chain) comes out of a study of blood T cell repertoires in COVID-19. At the level of the study: Both acute and convalescent COVID-19 samples were obtained from the United States, Italy and Spain. PBMCs, B-cell-depleted T cells, or T cells were the source of the cDNA or gDNA that made up the material.

V lost 4 bases and J lost 5; bases outside the gene matches: 4. Looked up from germline, CDR1 is MGHRA and CDR2 is YSYEKL. The CDR3 extends over 15 amino acids. Comments on this clone: In the same sample, other DNA sequences code for this CDR3.

How the authors handled the data: Estimated nucleated cell counts came from reference gene primer amplification. Clones were read by immunoSEQ multiplex PCR, and TCRdb kept only the in-frame ones, dropping some. That table is the source of V, J and clone size, and D and trimming were worked out from the DNA. The data contain approximately 52,000 clones, approximately 90% of them singletons. This chain connects TRBV4-1 to TRBJ2-3, with 12 nucleotides matching TRBD2. The clonotype originates from a man in his 70s with acute or convalescent COVID-19. The sample taken for sequencing was peripheral blood. The CDR3 sequence: CASSRLAGVRDTQYF. Here the CDR3 DNA reads TGCGCCAGCAGCCGACTAGCGGGAGTTCGAGATACGCAGTATTTT.